This T cell receptor (beta chain) stems from a study of regulatory T cells in long-lasting Graves disease. Study-wide results and limits: Favoring TRBV28, TRBJ1-2 and TRBJ2-5 was a feature seen in persistent disease.

To note about this clonotype: Its antigen is unidentified. The germline gene is not matched at one end of the junction; a read error may be the cause.

Time point specified: persistent/refractory GD, antithyroid drugs over 5 years with positive TRAb. Following extraction of RNA from PBMCs, that RNA was used to make the TCR library. Germline CDR1 is SQVTM and CDR2 is ANQGSEA. The CDR3 totals 16 residues. Building the TCR beta libraries relied on iRepertoire HTBI primers, and CDR3 regions underwent Arm-PCR. TCRdb itself ran the multiplex PCR reads through MiXCR, one entry per CDR3 protein. The table lists fewer than 600,000 distinct CDR3 sequences, 20% to 25% of them singletons, with about 12% in the top ten. The sequencing here drew on peripheral blood mononuclear cells (PBMCs), taken when the disease was refractory, from a patient treated with antithyroid drugs. The chain joins TRBV29-1 to TRBJ2-5; weak D call: TRBD1 (6 bases). The source is a female donor with Graves disease. CDR3 DNA sequence: TGCGGCGTTCCTCAGTGGCACAGGGCCCTTCAAGAGACCCAGTACTTC. Translation gives CGVPQWHRALQETQYF.